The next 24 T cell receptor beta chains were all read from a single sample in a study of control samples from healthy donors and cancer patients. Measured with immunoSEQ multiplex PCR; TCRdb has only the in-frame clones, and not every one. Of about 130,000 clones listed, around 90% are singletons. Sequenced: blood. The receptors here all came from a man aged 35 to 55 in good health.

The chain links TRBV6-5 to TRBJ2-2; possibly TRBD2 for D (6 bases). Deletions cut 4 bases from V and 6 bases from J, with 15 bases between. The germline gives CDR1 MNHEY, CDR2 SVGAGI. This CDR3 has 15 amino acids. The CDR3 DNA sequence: TGTGCCAGCAGTTTTTTGGAGGGTATCTCCGGGGAGCTGTTTTTT. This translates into CASSFLEGISGELFF.

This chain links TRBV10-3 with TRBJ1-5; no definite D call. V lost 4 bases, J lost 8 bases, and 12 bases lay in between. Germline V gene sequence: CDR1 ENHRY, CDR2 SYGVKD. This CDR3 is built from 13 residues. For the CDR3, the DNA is TGTGCCATCAGTGGGAAGAACACGGAGCCCCAGCATTTT. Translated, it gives CAISGKNTEPQHF.

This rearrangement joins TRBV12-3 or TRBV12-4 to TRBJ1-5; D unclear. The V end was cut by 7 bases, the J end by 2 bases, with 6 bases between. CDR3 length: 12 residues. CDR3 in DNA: TGTGCCAGCAACAATCGCAATCAGCCCCAGCATTTT. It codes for CASNNRNQPQHF.

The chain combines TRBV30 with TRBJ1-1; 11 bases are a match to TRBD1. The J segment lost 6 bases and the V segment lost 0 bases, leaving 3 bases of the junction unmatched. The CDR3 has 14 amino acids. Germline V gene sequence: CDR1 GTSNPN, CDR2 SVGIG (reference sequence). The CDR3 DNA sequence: TGTGCCTGGAGTGTGAGGACAGGGGGCCCTGAAGCTTTCTTT. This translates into CAWSVRTGGPEAFF. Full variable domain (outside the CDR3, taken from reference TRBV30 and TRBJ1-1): SQTIHQWPATLVQPVGSPLSLECTVEGTSNPNLYWYRQAAGRGLQLLFYSVGIGQISSEVPQNLSASRPQDRQFILSSKKLLLSDSGFYLCAWSVRTGGPEAFFGQGTRLTVV.

CDR3 in DNA: TGCAGCGTTGAGGCGAACCGGGACAGCCTCTATGGCTACACCTTC. This translates into CSVEANRDSLYGYTF. The V gene is TRBV29-1, the J gene TRBJ1-2, with 7 bases fitting TRBD1. CDR1 and CDR2 (germline): SQVTM, ANQGSEA. The CDR3 is 15 residues long. Unmatched junction bases numbered 11, after V lost 3 bases and J lost 4 bases.

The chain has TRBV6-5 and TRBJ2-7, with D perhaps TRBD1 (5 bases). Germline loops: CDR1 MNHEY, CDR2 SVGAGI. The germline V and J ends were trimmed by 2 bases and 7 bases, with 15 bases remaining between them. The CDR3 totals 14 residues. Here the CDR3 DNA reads TGTGCCAGCAGTTACAGTCCCAGGGCGGAAGAGCAGTACTTC. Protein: CASSYSPRAEEQYF.

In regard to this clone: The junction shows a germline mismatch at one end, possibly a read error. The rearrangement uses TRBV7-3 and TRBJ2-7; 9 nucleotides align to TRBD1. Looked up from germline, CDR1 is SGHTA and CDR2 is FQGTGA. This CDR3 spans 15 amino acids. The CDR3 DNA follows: TGTGCCAGCAGTTTAACCGGGACAGGGACCTACGAGCAGTACTTC. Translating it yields CASSLTGTGTYEQYF.

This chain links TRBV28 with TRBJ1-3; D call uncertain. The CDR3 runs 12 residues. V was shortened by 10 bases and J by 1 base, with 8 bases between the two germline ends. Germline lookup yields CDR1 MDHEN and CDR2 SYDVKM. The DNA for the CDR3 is TGTGCCACCGATGGGTCTGGAAACACCATATATTTT. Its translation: CATDGSGNTIYF.

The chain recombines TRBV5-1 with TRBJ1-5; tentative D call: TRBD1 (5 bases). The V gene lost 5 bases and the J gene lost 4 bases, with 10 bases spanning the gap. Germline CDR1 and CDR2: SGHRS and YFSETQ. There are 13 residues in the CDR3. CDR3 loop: CASRDSMNQPQHF. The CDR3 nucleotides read TGCGCCAGCAGAGACAGTATGAATCAGCCCCAGCATTTT.

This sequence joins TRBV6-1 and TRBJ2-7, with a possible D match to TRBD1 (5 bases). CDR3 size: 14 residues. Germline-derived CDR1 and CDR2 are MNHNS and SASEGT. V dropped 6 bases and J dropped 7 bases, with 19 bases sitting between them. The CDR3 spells CASSLDSLVREQYF. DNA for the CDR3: TGTGCCAGCAGCCTCGACAGCCTTGTACGGGAGCAGTACTTC.

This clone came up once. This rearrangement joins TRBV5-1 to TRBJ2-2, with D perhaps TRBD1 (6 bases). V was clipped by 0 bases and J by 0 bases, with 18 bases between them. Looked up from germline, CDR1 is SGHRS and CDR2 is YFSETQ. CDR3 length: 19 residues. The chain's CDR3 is CASSLGPPAGVANTGELFF. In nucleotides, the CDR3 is TGCGCCAGCAGCTTGGGGCCCCCGGCAGGGGTTGCGAACACCGGGGAGCTGTTTTTT.

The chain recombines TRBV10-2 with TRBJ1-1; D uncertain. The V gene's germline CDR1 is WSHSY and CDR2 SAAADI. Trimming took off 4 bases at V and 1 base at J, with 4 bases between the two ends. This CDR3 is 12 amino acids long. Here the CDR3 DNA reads TGCGCCAGCAGTGTGTCGAACACTGAAGCTTTCTTT. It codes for CASSVSNTEAFF.

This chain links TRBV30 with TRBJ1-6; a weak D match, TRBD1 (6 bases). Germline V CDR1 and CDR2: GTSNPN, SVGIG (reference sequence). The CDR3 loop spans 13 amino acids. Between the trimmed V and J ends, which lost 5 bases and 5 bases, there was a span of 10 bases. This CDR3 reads CAWQGNDNSPLHF. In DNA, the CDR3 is TGTGCCTGGCAGGGGAATGATAATTCACCCCTCCACTTT.

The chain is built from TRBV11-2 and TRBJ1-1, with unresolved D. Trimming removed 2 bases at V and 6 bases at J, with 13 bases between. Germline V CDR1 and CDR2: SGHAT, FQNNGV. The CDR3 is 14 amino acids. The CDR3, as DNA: TGTGCCAGCAGCTTAATGGCTAGAAGCCCTGAAGCTTTCTTT. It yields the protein CASSLMARSPEAFF.

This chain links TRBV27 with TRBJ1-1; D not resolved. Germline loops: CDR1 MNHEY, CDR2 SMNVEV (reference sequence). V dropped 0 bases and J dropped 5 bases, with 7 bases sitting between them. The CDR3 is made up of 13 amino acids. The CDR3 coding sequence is TGTGCCAGCAGTTTATCGCTCGGTACTGAAGCTTTCTTT. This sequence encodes CASSLSLGTEAFF.

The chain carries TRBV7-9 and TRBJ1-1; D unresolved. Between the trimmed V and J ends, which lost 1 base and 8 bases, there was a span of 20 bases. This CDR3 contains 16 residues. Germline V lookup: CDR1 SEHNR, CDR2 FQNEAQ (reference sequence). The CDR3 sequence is CASSLVGRSSFPEAFF. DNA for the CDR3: TGTGCCAGCAGCTTAGTTGGGCGGTCTAGCTTTCCCGAAGCTTTCTTT.

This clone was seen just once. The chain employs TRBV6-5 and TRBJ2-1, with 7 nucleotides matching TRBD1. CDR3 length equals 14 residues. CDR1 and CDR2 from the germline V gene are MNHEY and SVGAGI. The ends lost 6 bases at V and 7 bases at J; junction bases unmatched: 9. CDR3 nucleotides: TGTGCCAGCAGGATACAGGGGCGGAGGAATGAGCAGTTCTTC. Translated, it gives CASRIQGRRNEQFF.

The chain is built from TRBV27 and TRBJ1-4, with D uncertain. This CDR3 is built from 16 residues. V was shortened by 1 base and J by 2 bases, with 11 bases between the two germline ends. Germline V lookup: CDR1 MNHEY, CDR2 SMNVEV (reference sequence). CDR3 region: CASSLLGGATNEKLFF. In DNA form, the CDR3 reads TGTGCCAGCAGTTTATTGGGAGGAGCGACTAATGAAAAACTGTTTTTT. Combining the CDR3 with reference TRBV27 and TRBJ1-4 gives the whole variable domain EAQVTQNPRYLITVTGKKLTVTCSQNMNHEYMSWYRQDPGLGLRQIYYSMNVEVTDKGDVPEGYKVSRKEKRNFPLILESPSPNQTSLYFCASSLLGGATNEKLFFGSGTQLSVL.

The CDR3 bases are TGTGCCACCAGTGATTTGCCCCGGACAGGGAGGACAGATACGCAGTATTTT. Translation: CATSDLPRTGRTDTQYF. This chain links TRBV24-1 with TRBJ2-3; TRBD1 matches at 8 bases. With 0 bases clipped from V and 3 bases from J, the junction kept 7 bases outside the gene matches. Germline V CDR1 and CDR2: KGHDR, SFDVKD. This CDR3 is 17 amino acids long.

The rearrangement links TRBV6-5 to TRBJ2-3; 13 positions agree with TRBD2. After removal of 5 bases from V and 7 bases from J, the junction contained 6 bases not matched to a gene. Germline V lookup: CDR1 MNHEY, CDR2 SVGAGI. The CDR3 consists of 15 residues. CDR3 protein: CASSQGLAGQYTQYF. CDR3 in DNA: TGTGCCAGCAGTCAGGGACTAGCGGGGCAGTATACGCAGTATTTT.

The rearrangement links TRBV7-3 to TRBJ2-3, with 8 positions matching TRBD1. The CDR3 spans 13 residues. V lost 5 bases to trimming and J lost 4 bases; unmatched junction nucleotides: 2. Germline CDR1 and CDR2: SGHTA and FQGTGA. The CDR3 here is CASSRTGPDTQYF. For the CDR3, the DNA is TGTGCCAGCAGCAGGACAGGGCCAGATACGCAGTATTTT.

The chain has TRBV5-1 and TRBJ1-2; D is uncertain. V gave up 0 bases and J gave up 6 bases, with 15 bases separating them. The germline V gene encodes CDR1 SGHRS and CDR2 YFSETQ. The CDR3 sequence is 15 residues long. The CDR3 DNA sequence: TGCGCCAGCAGCTTGGCCAAGGTAGCAATCGATGGCTACACCTTC. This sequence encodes CASSLAKVAIDGYTF.

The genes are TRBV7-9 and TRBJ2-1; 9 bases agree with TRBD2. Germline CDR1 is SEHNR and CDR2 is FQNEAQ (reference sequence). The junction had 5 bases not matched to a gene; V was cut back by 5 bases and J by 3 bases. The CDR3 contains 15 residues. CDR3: CASSPQRGDYNEQFF. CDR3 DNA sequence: TGTGCCAGCAGCCCCCAGCGGGGGGACTACAATGAGCAGTTCTTC.

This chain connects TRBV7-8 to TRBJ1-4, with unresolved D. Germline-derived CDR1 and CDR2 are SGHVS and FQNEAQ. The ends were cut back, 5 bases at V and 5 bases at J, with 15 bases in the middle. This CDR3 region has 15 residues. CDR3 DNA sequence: TGTGCCAGCAGCCACCATTGGGAGACGAATGAAAAACTGTTTTTT. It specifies CASSHHWETNEKLFF.